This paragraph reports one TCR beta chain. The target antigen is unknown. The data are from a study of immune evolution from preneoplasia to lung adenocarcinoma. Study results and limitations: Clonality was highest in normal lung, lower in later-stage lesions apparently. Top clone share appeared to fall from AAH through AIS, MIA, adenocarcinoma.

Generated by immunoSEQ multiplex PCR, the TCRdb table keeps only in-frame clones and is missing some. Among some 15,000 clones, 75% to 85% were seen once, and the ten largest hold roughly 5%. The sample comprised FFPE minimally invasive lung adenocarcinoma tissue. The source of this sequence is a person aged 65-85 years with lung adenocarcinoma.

For the CDR3, the DNA is TGTGCCAGCAGCCTAAATCTGAGGTCACCCCTCCACTTT. Translating it yields CASSLNLRSPLHF. The chain is built from TRBV7-9 and TRBJ1-6; no clear D. This CDR3 spans 13 amino acids. Looked up from germline, CDR1 is SEHNR and CDR2 is FQNEAQ (reference sequence). V lost 5 bases to trimming and J lost 10 bases, with 12 bases between them.